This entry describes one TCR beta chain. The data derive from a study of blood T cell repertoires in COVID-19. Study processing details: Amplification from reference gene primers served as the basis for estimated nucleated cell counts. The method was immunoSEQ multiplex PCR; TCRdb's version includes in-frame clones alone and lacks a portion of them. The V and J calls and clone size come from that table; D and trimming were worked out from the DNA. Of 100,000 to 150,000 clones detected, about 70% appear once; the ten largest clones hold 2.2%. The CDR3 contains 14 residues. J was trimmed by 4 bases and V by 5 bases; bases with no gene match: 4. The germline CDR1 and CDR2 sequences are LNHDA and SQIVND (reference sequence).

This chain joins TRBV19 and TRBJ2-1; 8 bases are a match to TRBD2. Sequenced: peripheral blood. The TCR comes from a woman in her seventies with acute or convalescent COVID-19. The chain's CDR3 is CASSQVAGYNEQFF. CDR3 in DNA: TGTGCCAGTAGTCAGGTAGCGGGGTACAATGAGCAGTTCTTC.